This TCR beta chain derives from a study of T cell responses to AZD1222 COVID-19 vaccine. Broader study findings: With dominance at 160-218 and 743-854, vaccine-associated CD4 TCRs spanned spike. The donor cohort was predominantly white British with a female majority, and clonal diversity may have been underestimated. Among those given AZD1222, only six or seven were seropositive at baseline. Reports indicate that nearly half of spike-specific TCRs are directed at unmutated variant regions.

This clone was detected a few times. Antigen unknown. TCRdb's copy holds only in-frame clones and misses some; the assay was immunoSEQ multiplex PCR. The sample shows about 150,000 clones, about 86% of them seen only once. Trimming took off 0 bases at V and 2 bases at J, with 13 bases between the two ends. CDR1 and CDR2 (germline): MGHRA, YSYEKL. This CDR3 has 17 amino acids. The gene calls are TRBV4-1 and TRBJ2-2; D gene ambiguous. The input for sequencing was peripheral blood, taken on day 0 of MenACWY control vaccination. This TCR derives from an adult in good health. CDR3: CASSQEGSTFNTGELFF. CDR3 nucleotides: TGCGCCAGCAGCCAAGAAGGGTCCACTTTTAACACCGGGGAGCTGTTTTTT.